Listed here is a single T cell receptor (beta chain). This sample also contains other DNA sequences that code for the same CDR3. Germline loops: CDR1 SGHTA, CDR2 FQGNSA. The CDR3 extends over 14 amino acids. The junction had 4 bases not matched to a gene; V was cut back by 2 bases and J by 3 bases. The table came from immunoSEQ multiplex PCR; TCRdb's copy has only in-frame clones and leaves some out. This table holds millions of clones, around nine tenths found once. The sample is drawn from a study of shared clonotypes between healthy human individuals. Sequencing was carried out using naive CD4+ T cells sorted from blood. Subset indicated: CD45RA+ positively selected. The chain employs TRBV7-2 and TRBJ2-7; 7 nucleotides agree with TRBD1. This clonotype originated in a man aged 18 to 30 in good health. DNA of the CDR3: TGTGCCAGCAGCTTAACAGGGGCGGGCTACGAGCAGTACTTC. Amino acids: CASSLTGAGYEQYF.